The 29 T cell receptor beta chains listed next were all sequenced from one sample in a study of blood T cells in healthy people across ages. The second PCR ran about 6 to 12 cycles with a sample-barcoded 5' primer and J-beta primers. TCRdb itself ran the 5' RACE reads through MiXCR, one entry per CDR3 protein. The sample carries more than 650,000 distinct CDR3 sequences, approximately 21% recorded once. The sequencing sample was made of blood. These receptor sequences come from a man between 65 and 85 years old in good health.

The genes are TRBV2 and TRBJ1-2; D gene uncertain. This CDR3 is built from 14 residues. The V and J ends lost 6 bases and 2 bases respectively, with 13 bases between them. Germline CDR1 reads SNHLY; CDR2 reads FYNNEI. This CDR3 reads CASSGRATNYGYTF. CDR3 DNA: TGTGCCAGCAGCGGGCGGGCTACCAACTATGGCTACACCTTC.

The chain links TRBV7-9 to TRBJ2-5; D ambiguous. The V gene's germline CDR1 is SEHNR and CDR2 FQNEAQ (reference sequence). V dropped 7 bases and J dropped 4 bases, with 7 bases sitting between them. CDR3 length: 11 amino acids. As DNA, the CDR3 is TGTGCCAGCACCTTTCGAGAGACCCAGTACTTC. It codes for CASTFRETQYF.

This clonotype has at least ten counts. CDR3 protein: CASSQGRTRMNSYEQYF. The CDR3 coding sequence is TGTGCCAGCAGCCAAGGGCGAACCCGGATGAACTCCTACGAGCAGTACTTC. The chain uses TRBV6-5 and TRBJ2-7; D remains unclear. V was pared by 6 bases and J by 0 bases, with 21 bases between. This CDR3 region has 17 residues. The V gene's germline CDR1 is MNHEY and CDR2 SVGAGI.

In this sample, this clonotype turned up many times. V gene TRBV12-3 or TRBV12-4 combines with J gene TRBJ2-5; D gene unclear. The CDR3 length is 10 residues. V lost 6 bases and J lost 4, with 3 bases in between. The CDR3 DNA reads as TGTGCCAGCAGCTCAGAGACCCAGTACTTC. Its translation is CASSSETQYF.

This sequence joins TRBV5-1 and TRBJ2-7; 9 nucleotides align to TRBD1. Near its end, the DNA agrees better with TRBJ2-1, so the J call may be wrong. This CDR3 region has 15 residues. Per germline, CDR1 SGHRS and CDR2 YFSETQ. The CDR3 region has the DNA TGCGCCAGCAGCTCCCACGGACAGGGGATCTTTGAGCAGTTCTTC. Protein sequence: CASSSHGQGIFEQFF.

In its sample, this clonotype was seen a few times. CDR3 nucleotide sequence: TGCGCCAGCAGCTTGATGTCTGGAGACAATGAGCAGTTCTTC. It codes for CASSLMSGDNEQFF. The chain carries TRBV5-1 and TRBJ2-1; D call uncertain. The CDR3 spans 14 residues. Deletions cut 1 base from V and 5 bases from J, with 10 bases between. Germline CDR1 is SGHRS and CDR2 is YFSETQ.

This clonotype has ten or more counts. This chain links TRBV12-3 or TRBV12-4 with TRBJ2-1, with D unresolved. Trimming left V 6 bases short and J 3 bases short, with 12 bases between. CDR3 length: 14 amino acids. CDR3 region: CASRADKDYNEQFF. As DNA, the CDR3 is TGTGCCAGCAGAGCCGACAAAGACTACAATGAGCAGTTCTTC.

The chain carries TRBV6-5 and TRBJ1-5, with unresolved D. This CDR3 region has 15 residues. Germline lookup yields CDR1 MNHEY and CDR2 SVGAGI. The V end was cut by 6 bases, the J end by 1 base, with 13 bases between. DNA for the CDR3: TGTGCCAGCAGCCTCAGGATTGAAAGCAATCAGCCCCAGCATTTT. Protein: CASSLRIESNQPQHF.

V is TRBV18 and J is TRBJ1-3; D call uncertain. This CDR3 contains 16 residues. V lost 3 bases and J 0 bases, leaving 12 bases between the germline ends. CDR1 is KGHSH, CDR2 LQKENI, per germline. CDR3 amino acids: CASSPTPNLSGNTIYF. DNA for the CDR3: TGTGCCAGCTCACCGACTCCTAACCTCTCTGGAAACACCATATATTTT.

The V call is TRBV12-3 or TRBV12-4, the J call TRBJ2-7; maybe TRBD2 (6 bases). CDR3 length: 13 amino acids. V lost 3 bases and J lost 1, with 7 bases in between. CDR3 sequence reads: CASSFGGSYEQYV. CDR3 nucleotide sequence: TGTGCCAGCAGTTTTGGGGGGTCCTACGAGCAGTACGTC.

This clonotype was seen a few times. The genes are TRBV6-6 and TRBJ2-5; 10 bases are shared with TRBD2. The J call may be mistaken, given a closer DNA end match to TRBJ2-7. CDR1 is MNHNY and CDR2 is SVGAGI in the germline V gene (reference sequence). The CDR3 is 15 residues long. The chain's CDR3 is CASSHLAGVNYEQYV. The CDR3 DNA is TGTGCCAGCAGTCACCTAGCGGGGGTAAATTACGAGCAGTACGTC.

The chain joins TRBV4-1 to TRBJ1-1; possibly TRBD1 for D (5 bases). The germline CDR1 and CDR2 sequences are MGHRA and YSYEKL. The CDR3 runs 14 residues. V lost 2 bases to trimming and J lost 2 bases, with 9 bases between them. CDR3 in DNA: TGCGCCAGCAGCCAACCAGGGAATAACACTGAAGCTTTCTTT. As protein: CASSQPGNNTEAFF.

This clonotype came up a few times. This chain joins TRBV29-1 and TRBJ2-2; 10 nucleotides match TRBD1. Germline CDR1 is SQVTM and CDR2 is ANQGSEA. The CDR3 loop spans 16 amino acids. The J segment lost 3 bases and the V segment lost 2 bases, leaving 6 bases of the junction unmatched. The CDR3 coding sequence is TGCAGCGTTGAAAAAAGAGGACAGGGGGACACCGGGGAGCTGTTTTTT. It codes for CSVEKRGQGDTGELFF.

This clonotype was counted between two and nine times. The junction departs from the called germline gene at one end, perhaps through a read error. The CDR3 protein is CAGRRGNTGELFF. The CDR3 region has the DNA TGCGCCGGCAGGAGGGGGAACACCGGGGAGCTGTTTTTT. This chain links TRBV4-1 with TRBJ2-2, with D perhaps matching TRBD2 (6 bases). Germline assignment: CDR1 MGHRA and CDR2 YSYEKL. The CDR3 totals 13 residues.

This chain uses TRBV4-2 with TRBJ1-1, with D perhaps TRBD1 (5 bases). Germline V gene sequence: CDR1 LGHNA, CDR2 YNFKEQ. V lost 3 bases and J lost 8, with 22 bases in between. This CDR3 spans 16 amino acids. In nucleotides, the CDR3 is TGTGCCAGCAGCCAGGCGCAACAGGCCCCGAACTTGGAAGCTTTCTTT. Translating gives CASSQAQQAPNLEAFF.

CDR3 region: CASRENSGANVLTF. The DNA of the CDR3 is TGCGCCAGCAGGGAGAACTCTGGGGCCAACGTCCTGACTTTC. The V and J genes are TRBV5-1 and TRBJ2-6, with D hard to call. V lost 5 bases, J lost 0 bases, and 6 bases lay in between. The length of the CDR3 is 14 residues. Germline CDR1 and CDR2: SGHRS and YFSETQ.

This clonotype was seen only a few times. The chain couples TRBV2 to TRBJ1-3; 9 nucleotides align to TRBD1. Germline CDR1 is SNHLY and CDR2 is FYNNEI. There are 14 residues in the CDR3. The J segment lost 4 bases and the V segment lost 6 bases, leaving 4 bases of the junction unmatched. The CDR3: CASRDRGYGNTIYF. In DNA form, the CDR3 reads TGTGCCAGCAGGGACAGGGGTTACGGAAACACCATATATTTT.

This clonotype was recorded many times. V and J are TRBV28 and TRBJ2-5, with D unresolved. The germline V gene encodes CDR1 MDHEN and CDR2 SYDVKM. This CDR3 is 12 amino acids long. The V end lost 0 bases, the J end lost 6 bases, and 5 bases lay between the germline ends. CDR3 region: CASSLWSKTQYF. CDR3 coding DNA: TGTGCCAGCAGTTTATGGAGTAAGACCCAGTACTTC.

The chain joins TRBV20-1 to TRBJ2-7; D not resolved. The CDR3 is made up of 11 amino acids. Trimming removed 2 bases at V and 5 bases at J, with 7 bases between. From germline, CDR1 is DFQATT and CDR2 SNEGSKA (reference sequence). This CDR3 reads CSARHDHEQYF. In DNA, the CDR3 is TGCAGTGCTAGACACGACCACGAGCAGTACTTC.

This clonotype was seen ten or more times. The J gene is TRBJ2-5, the V gene TRBV20-1; 8 nucleotides align to TRBD2. Germline V gives CDR1 DFQATT, CDR2 SNEGSKA (reference sequence). This CDR3 contains 15 residues. The V segment lost 7 bases and the J segment 0 bases; nucleotides outside the gene matches: 10. The CDR3 bases are TGCAGTGTTCGAACTCTAGCGGGCAACCAAGAGACCCAGTACTTC. Protein product: CSVRTLAGNQETQYF.

Only a few counts were recorded for this clonotype. V usage is TRBV20-1 and J usage is TRBJ2-5; D remains ambiguous. This CDR3 contains 12 residues. Deletions cut 3 bases from V and 2 bases from J, with 7 bases between. In germline, CDR1 is DFQATT, CDR2 SNEGSKA (reference sequence). As DNA, the CDR3 is TGCAGTGCTAGCATAGAACAAGAGACCCAGTACTTC. As protein: CSASIEQETQYF.

This clonotype came up a few times. This chain joins TRBV4-1 and TRBJ1-3; D is undetermined. The ends were cut back, 0 bases at V and 1 base at J, with 13 bases in the middle. The CDR3 loop spans 17 amino acids. Germline CDR1 MGHRA, CDR2 YSYEKL. The CDR3, as DNA: TGCGCCAGCAGCCAAGAGAACCCAGCTCGATCTGGAAACACCATATATTTT. It translates to CASSQENPARSGNTIYF.

There are a few counts of this clonotype. This sequence joins TRBV29-1 and TRBJ1-1, with 9 bases matching TRBD1. The CDR3 length is 18 residues. V lost 6 bases and J lost 6; bases outside the gene matches: 23. In germline, CDR1 is SQVTM, CDR2 ANQGSEA. CDR3 protein: CSVHVLGGTGTGWAEAFF. For the CDR3, the DNA is TGCAGCGTCCACGTTTTGGGTGGCACCGGGACAGGGTGGGCTGAAGCTTTCTTT. Filled out from reference TRBV29-1 and TRBJ1-1, the complete variable domain reads SAVISQKPSRDICQRGTSLTIQCQVDSQVTMMFWYRQQPGQSLTLIATANQGSEATYESGFVIDKFPISRPNLTFSTLTVSNMSPEDSSIYLCSVHVLGGTGTGWAEAFFGQGTRLTVV.

J is TRBJ2-6 and V is TRBV7-9, with unresolved D. Germline CDR1 reads SEHNR; CDR2 reads FQNEAQ (reference sequence). The CDR3 is 13 amino acids. The V end was cut by 3 bases, the J end by 4 bases, with 4 bases between. The CDR3 nucleotides are TGTGCCAGCAGCTTCCACGGGGCCAACGTCCTGACTTTC. It yields the protein CASSFHGANVLTF.

V is TRBV24-1 and J is TRBJ2-3, with D possibly matching TRBD1 (5 bases). Looked up from germline, CDR1 is KGHDR and CDR2 is SFDVKD. The CDR3 covers 14 residues. Trimming removed 3 bases from V and 6 bases from J, with 12 bases in between. CDR3 in DNA: TGTGCCACCAGTGATGTCGGGCAGGGCGATACGCAGTATTTT. Protein sequence: CATSDVGQGDTQYF.

The chain recombines TRBV24-1 with TRBJ2-1; TRBD2 matches 7 bases. Trimming removed 0 bases from V and 5 bases from J; junction bases left unmatched: 9. The germline gives CDR1 KGHDR, CDR2 SFDVKD. There are 17 residues in the CDR3. The CDR3 sequence is CATSDLSAGVGHNEQFF. In DNA, the CDR3 is TGTGCCACCAGTGATTTGTCGGCGGGAGTGGGACACAATGAGCAGTTCTTC.

This clonotype was seen repeatedly, ten times or more. The chain combines TRBV28 with TRBJ2-7; D unclear. With 5 bases removed from V and 1 base from J, the gap between germline ends came to 15 bases. Germline V gene sequence: CDR1 MDHEN, CDR2 SYDVKM. The CDR3 sequence is 15 residues long. CDR3 residues: CASSPTSDGSYEQYF. CDR3 nucleotides: TGTGCCAGCAGTCCCACCTCGGACGGTTCCTACGAGCAGTACTTC.

The chain couples TRBV12-3 or TRBV12-4 to TRBJ2-2; TRBD2 is a possible D gene (6 bases). V lost 6 bases and J lost 5, with 13 bases in between. CDR3 length equals 14 residues. The DNA of the CDR3 is TGTGCCAGCAGGGACCTTGGGAGGACCGGGGAGCTGTTTTTT. This codes for CASRDLGRTGELFF.

About this clonotype: One base away lies a much larger clone, so this may be a sequencing read error. The V call is TRBV7-2, the J call TRBJ2-1; TRBD2 aligns across 9 bases. The V gene's germline CDR1 is SGHTA and CDR2 FQGNSA. The trim removed 4 bases at V and 7 bases at J, leaving 8 bases unmatched. CDR3 length: 15 residues. Here the CDR3 DNA reads TGTGCCAGCAGCTCATCCGGGACTAGCAAGAATGAGCAGTTCTTC. It yields the protein CASSSSGTSKNEQFF.